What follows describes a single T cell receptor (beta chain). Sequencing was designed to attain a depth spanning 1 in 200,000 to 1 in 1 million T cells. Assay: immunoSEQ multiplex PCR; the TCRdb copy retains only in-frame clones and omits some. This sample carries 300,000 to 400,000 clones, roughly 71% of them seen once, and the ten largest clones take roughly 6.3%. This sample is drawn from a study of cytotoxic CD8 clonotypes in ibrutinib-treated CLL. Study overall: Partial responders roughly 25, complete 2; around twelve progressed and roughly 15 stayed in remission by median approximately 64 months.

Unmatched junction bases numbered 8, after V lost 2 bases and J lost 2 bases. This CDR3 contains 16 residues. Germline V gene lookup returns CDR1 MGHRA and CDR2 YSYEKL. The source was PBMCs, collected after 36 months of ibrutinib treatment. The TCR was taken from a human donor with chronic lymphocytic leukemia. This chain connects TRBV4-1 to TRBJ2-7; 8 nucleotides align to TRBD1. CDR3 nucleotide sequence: TGCGCCAGCAGCCAATCTTACAGGGGGGAGGCCTACGAGCAGTACTTC. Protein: CASSQSYRGEAYEQYF.